The rows below give T cell receptor beta chains drawn from one sample of a study of molecular identifiers for immune sequencing clone quantification. TCRdb ran MiXCR on the PCR reads and lists one entry per CDR3 protein. The table has some 97,000 distinct CDR3 sequences, 20% to 25% seen once. The sample taken for sequencing was naive CD8+ T cells from blood, with Jurkat cell RNA spiked in. Receptors were obtained from a human donor in good health. Some libraries in this study had Jurkat cell RNA spiked in. CDR3s include the opening cysteine and the closing phenylalanine or tryptophan. A D gene is named only where the DNA matches it firmly. Some rows have no size entry. The others give once, few or many, or a class for an expanded clone.

cdr3_aa cdr3_nt j_call v_call d_call clone_size
CASSPGGTYYEQYF TGCGCCAGCAGCCCCGGGGGTACCTACTACGAGCAGTACTTC TRBJ2-7 TRBV5-1 - few
CASSAVVGYEQYF TGCGCCAGCAGCGCGGTTGTTGGGTACGAGCAGTACTTC TRBJ2-7 TRBV5-1 - many
CASSLKTANQPQHF TGTGCCAGCAGTTTAAAGACAGCAAATCAGCCCCAGCATTTT TRBJ1-5 TRBV27 - many
CASSTGISGELFF TGTGCCAGTTCCACTGGAATCTCCGGGGAGCTGTTTTTT TRBJ2-2 TRBV19 - few
CSVGGVVEYNEQFF TGCAGCGTCGGGGGTGTGGTCGAGTACAATGAGCAGTTCTTC TRBJ2-1 TRBV29-1 - -
CASRSNNEQFF TGTGCCAGCAGATCGAACAATGAGCAGTTCTTC TRBJ2-1 TRBV12-3/TRBV12-4 - -
CASSPDSGDTQYF TGTGCCAGCAGCCCGGACTCCGGCGATACGCAGTATTTT TRBJ2-3 TRBV11-3 - -
CARRGRPFRGRATDTQYF TGCGCCCGCCGTGGCCGGCCCTTTCGCGGGCGGGCCACAGATACGCAGTATTTT TRBJ2-3 TRBV2 - -
CASSLDGYNEQFF TGTGCCAGCAGCTTAGACGGTTACAATGAGCAGTTCTTC TRBJ2-1 TRBV11-3 - many
CTSSSPGLSYEQYF TGTACCAGCAGTTCTCCAGGGCTCTCCTACGAGCAGTACTTC TRBJ2-7 TRBV27 - -